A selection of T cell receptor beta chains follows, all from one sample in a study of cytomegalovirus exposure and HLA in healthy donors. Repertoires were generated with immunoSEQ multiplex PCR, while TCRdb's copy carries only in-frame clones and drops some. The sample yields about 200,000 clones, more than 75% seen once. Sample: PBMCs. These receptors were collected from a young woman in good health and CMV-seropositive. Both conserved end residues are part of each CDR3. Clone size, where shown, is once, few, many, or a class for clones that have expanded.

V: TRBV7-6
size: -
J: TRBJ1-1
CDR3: CASSASQGPNTEAFF

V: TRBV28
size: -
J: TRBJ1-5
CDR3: CASSLNQPQHF

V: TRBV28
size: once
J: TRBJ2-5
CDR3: CASSARGRQETQYF

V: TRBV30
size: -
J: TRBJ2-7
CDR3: CAWSWRGVSEQYF

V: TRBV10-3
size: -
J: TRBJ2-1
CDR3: CAISDRTSLGFQQFF

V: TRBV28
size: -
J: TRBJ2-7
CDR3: CASAVVGTFSTSYEQYF

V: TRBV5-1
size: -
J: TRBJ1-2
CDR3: CASSPTQEYGYTF

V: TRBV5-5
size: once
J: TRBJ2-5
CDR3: CASSLFVGGTETQYF

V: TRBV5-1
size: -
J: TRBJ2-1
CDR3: CASSPRTGVNEQFF

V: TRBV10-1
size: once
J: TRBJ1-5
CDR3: CASRGRGPQHF

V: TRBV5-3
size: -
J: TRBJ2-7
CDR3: CARRLSAEGDSYEQYF

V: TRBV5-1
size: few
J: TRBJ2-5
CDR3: CASSNTGSGEETQYF

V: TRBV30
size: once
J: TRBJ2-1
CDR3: CAWSGRTITGGRYNEQFF

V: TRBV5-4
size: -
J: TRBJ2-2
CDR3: CASSPGGAGELFF

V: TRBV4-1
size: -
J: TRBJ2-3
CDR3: CASSQAGRGFTDTQYF

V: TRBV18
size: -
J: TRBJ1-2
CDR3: CASSPGEGARDYGYTF

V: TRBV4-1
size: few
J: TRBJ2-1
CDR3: CASSQKRASGYNEQFF

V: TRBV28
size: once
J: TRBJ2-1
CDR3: CASSRPGLAGEPNEQFF

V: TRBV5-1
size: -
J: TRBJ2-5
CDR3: CASSPGLAGGPDETQYF

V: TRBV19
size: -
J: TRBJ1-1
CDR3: CASSIDPLTEAFF

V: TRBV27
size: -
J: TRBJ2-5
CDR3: CASSFNVEGASETQYF

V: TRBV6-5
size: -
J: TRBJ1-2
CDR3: CASSSGSRWANYGYTF

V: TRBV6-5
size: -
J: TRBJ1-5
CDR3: CASSYGQRQPQHF

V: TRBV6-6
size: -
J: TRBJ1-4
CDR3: CASSYSSQGYEKLFF

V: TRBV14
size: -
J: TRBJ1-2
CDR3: CASSQLVGAYGYTF

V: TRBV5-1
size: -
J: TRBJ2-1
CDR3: CASTISTGGANNEQFF

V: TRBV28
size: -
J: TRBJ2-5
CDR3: CASFSGETQYF

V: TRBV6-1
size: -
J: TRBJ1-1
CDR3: CASRMQGARPEAFF

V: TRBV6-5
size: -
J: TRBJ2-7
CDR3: CASRPGLVSYEQYF

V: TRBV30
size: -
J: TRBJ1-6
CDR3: CAYSGSYNSPLHF

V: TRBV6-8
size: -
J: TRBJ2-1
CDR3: CASSGQAGTGGRSYNEQFF

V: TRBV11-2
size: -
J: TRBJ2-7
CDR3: CASSLQNLGLIRQYF

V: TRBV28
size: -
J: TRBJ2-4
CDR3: CASSLYLAGAAKNIQYF

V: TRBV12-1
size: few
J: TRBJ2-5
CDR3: CASRPKGQMYQEAQYF

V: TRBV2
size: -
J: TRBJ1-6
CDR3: CARGAMGSPLHF

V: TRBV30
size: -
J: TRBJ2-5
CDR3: CAWNPGTSGRETQYF

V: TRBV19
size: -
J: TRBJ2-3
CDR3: CASKPGAGTGVSTDTQYF

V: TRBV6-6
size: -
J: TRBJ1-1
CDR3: CASSYGQSDEAFF

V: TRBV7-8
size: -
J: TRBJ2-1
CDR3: CASSLSGLAGVNEQFF

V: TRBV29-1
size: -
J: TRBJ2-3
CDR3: CSVGGGVSARADTQYF

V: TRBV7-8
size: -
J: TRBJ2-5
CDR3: CASSLNTNQETQYF

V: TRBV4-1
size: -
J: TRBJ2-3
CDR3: CASSSIADTQYF

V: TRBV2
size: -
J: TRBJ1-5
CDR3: CASTGEGGAGLSNQPQHF

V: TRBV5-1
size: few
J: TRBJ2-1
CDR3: CASSLRRQPGQGIYNEQFF

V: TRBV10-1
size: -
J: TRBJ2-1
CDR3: CASSAQQGNEQFF

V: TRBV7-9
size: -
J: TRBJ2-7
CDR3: CASSLNSGQGAHEQYF

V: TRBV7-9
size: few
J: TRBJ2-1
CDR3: CASSGRDSRGSYNEQFF

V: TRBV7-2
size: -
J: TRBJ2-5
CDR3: CASSLRAEETQYF

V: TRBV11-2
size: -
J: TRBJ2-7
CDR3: CASSPTSGPYEQYF

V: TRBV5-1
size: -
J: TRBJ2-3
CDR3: CASSSRQAGVNVRDTQYF

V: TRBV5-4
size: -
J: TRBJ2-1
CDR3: CASSLWDRDEQFF

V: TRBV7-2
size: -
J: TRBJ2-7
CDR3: CASSSGQAGAYEQYF

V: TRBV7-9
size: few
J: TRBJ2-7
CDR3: CASSHREYSYEQYF

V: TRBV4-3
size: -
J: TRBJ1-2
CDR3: CASSQEDRGTNGYTF